What follows are 29 T cell receptor beta chains derived from one specimen sequenced in a study of T cell changes during pregnancy in multiple sclerosis. The assay was immunoSEQ multiplex PCR, and TCRdb's table has in-frame clones only and misses some. Of roughly 53,000 clones in the sample, about 91% were seen once. Sequenced here: CD4+ T cells from peripheral blood mononuclear cells, sampled in the second trimester of pregnancy. These TCRs come from a female donor in good health, enrolled as a control in a pregnancy study.

The rearrangement uses TRBV2 and TRBJ2-2, with D possibly matching TRBD2 (5 bases). This CDR3 spans 15 amino acids. The V gene lost 2 bases and the J gene lost 8 bases, with 15 bases spanning the gap. CDR1 and CDR2 (germline): SNHLY, FYNNEI. The CDR3 reads CASSELKGGRGELFF. The DNA of the CDR3 is TGTGCCAGCAGTGAATTGAAAGGAGGCAGGGGGGAGCTGTTTTTT.

On this clone: An end of the junction differs from the germline gene, which may be a read error. This chain links TRBV7-7 with TRBJ2-1, with 8 nucleotides matching TRBD1. This CDR3 is built from 13 residues. In germline, CDR1 is SSHAT, CDR2 FNYEAQ (reference sequence). CDR3 nucleotide sequence: TGTGCTAGCAGCTTGGACAGGGATGGGGAGCAGTTCTTC. Its protein is CASSLDRDGEQFF.

This chain links TRBV13 with TRBJ1-2; no clear D gene. Germline V gene sequence: CDR1 PRHDT, CDR2 FYEKMQ (reference sequence). The CDR3 runs 14 residues. The V and J ends lost 0 bases and 4 bases respectively, with 9 bases between them. CDR3 residues: CASSLGGAGYGYTF. CDR3 in DNA: TGTGCCAGCAGCTTAGGGGGCGCGGGCTATGGCTACACCTTC.

The chain joins TRBV5-1 to TRBJ1-1; the D is unclear. Germline V gene lookup returns CDR1 SGHRS and CDR2 YFSETQ. The CDR3 covers 14 residues. V lost 2 bases and J lost 1, with 9 bases in between. The CDR3 reads CASSFNLGNTEAFF. Here the CDR3 DNA reads TGCGCCAGCAGCTTTAATCTCGGGAACACTGAAGCTTTCTTT. Using reference TRBV5-1 and TRBJ1-1 for the parts outside the CDR3, the full variable domain is KAGVTQTPRYLIKTRGQQVTLSCSPISGHRSVSWYQQTPGQGLQFLFEYFSETQRNKGNFPGRFSGRQFSNSRSEMNVSTLELGDSALYLCASSFNLGNTEAFFGQGTRLTVV.

The rearrangement joins TRBV19 to TRBJ2-3; 8 bases are a match to TRBD2. The CDR3 covers 14 residues. Per germline, CDR1 LNHDA and CDR2 SQIVND (reference sequence). The V and J ends lost 1 base and 6 bases, in that order; junction bases with no gene match: 3. The CDR3 sequence: CASSIAASGDTQYF. Written as DNA, the CDR3 is TGTGCCAGTAGTATAGCGGCTAGCGGGGATACGCAGTATTTT.

J is TRBJ2-7 and V is TRBV6-5; 9 bases align to TRBD2. Germline values: CDR1 MNHEY, CDR2 SVGAGI. V dropped 1 base and J dropped 2; count of bases not matched to a gene: 3. CDR3 length equals 15 residues. CDR3: CASSYWASGAYEQYF. CDR3 nucleotides: TGTGCCAGCAGTTACTGGGCTAGCGGGGCCTACGAGCAGTACTTC.

The chain uses TRBV27 and TRBJ2-3, with TRBD2 identical over 9 bases. The CDR3 sequence is 16 residues long. V shed 5 bases and J 3 bases; nucleotides not matched to a gene: 9. Germline CDR1 reads MNHEY; CDR2 reads SMNVEV (reference sequence). CDR3 in DNA: TGTGCCAGCAGTCTAACGGGACTAGCAACAACAGATACGCAGTATTTT. The encoded protein is CASSLTGLATTDTQYF.

V gene TRBV6-5 combines with J gene TRBJ1-4; no definite D call. Germline CDR1 reads MNHEY; CDR2 reads SVGAGI. The CDR3 spans 15 residues. Trimming removed 0 bases at V and 1 base at J, with 6 bases between. CDR3 region: CASSYSAGTNEKLFF. The CDR3 DNA sequence: TGTGCCAGCAGTTACTCGGCGGGAACTAATGAAAAACTGTTTTTT.

The rearrangement uses TRBV19 and TRBJ2-1, with TRBD2 as a possible D gene (5 bases). Germline V lookup: CDR1 LNHDA, CDR2 SQIVND (reference sequence). This CDR3 comprises 15 residues. Trimming stripped 5 bases from V and 3 bases from J, with 14 bases between. CDR3 bases: TGTGCCAGTAGTTCCCCGGGAAGAATCTACAATGAGCAGTTCTTC. Its protein product is CASSSPGRIYNEQFF.

The V call is TRBV7-9, the J call TRBJ2-5; D call uncertain. With the DNA end fitting TRBJ2-7 better, the J assignment may be wrong. CDR3 size: 10 residues. Germline values: CDR1 SEHNR, CDR2 FQNEAQ (reference sequence). In nucleotides, the CDR3 is TGTGCCAGCAGCCGTCGCGAGCAGTACTTC. This gives the protein CASSRREQYF.

This chain joins TRBV5-6 and TRBJ2-3; 8 positions match TRBD2. V lost 6 bases to trimming and J lost 4 bases; unmatched junction nucleotides: 4. Per the germline V gene, CDR1 is SGHDT and CDR2 is YYEEEE. The CDR3 spans 13 residues. CDR3 bases: TGTGCCAGCAATCGAGCGGGGGCAGATACGCAGTATTTT. It yields the protein CASNRAGADTQYF.

The chain recombines TRBV4-2 with TRBJ2-5; 11 nucleotides align to TRBD2. This CDR3 comprises 16 residues. CDR1 LGHNA and CDR2 YNFKEQ come from the germline V gene. J was trimmed by 4 bases and V by 5 bases; bases with no gene match: 9. The chain's CDR3 is CASSASLSGGVETQYF. CDR3 sequence (DNA): TGTGCCAGCAGCGCCTCTCTTAGCGGGGGGGTAGAGACCCAGTACTTC.

The DNA of the CDR3 is TGTGCCAGCAGCGTACGACCCCAGGGAAACCAGTACTTC. It is translated as CASSVRPQGNQYF. The V and J genes are TRBV9 and TRBJ2-5; TRBD1 might be the D (5 bases). Germline CDR1 and CDR2: SGDLS and YYNGEE. The CDR3 has 13 amino acids. With 1 base removed from V and 10 bases from J, the gap between germline ends came to 14 bases.

This chain uses TRBV19 with TRBJ1-1, with TRBD1 as a possible D gene (6 bases). There are 15 residues in the CDR3. Germline V gives CDR1 LNHDA, CDR2 SQIVND (reference sequence). Between the trimmed V and J ends, which lost 8 bases and 8 bases, there was a span of 24 bases. DNA for the CDR3: TGTGCCAGTGGGAAATGGGACACGGGAGGGTCCGAAGCTTTCTTT. Encoded protein: CASGKWDTGGSEAFF. Looking up the rest from reference TRBV19 and TRBJ1-1 gives the full variable domain: DGGITQSPKYLFRKEGQNVTLSCEQNLNHDAMYWYRQDPGQGLRLIYYSQIVNDFQKGDIAEGYSVSREKKESFPLTVTSAQKNPTAFYLCASGKWDTGGSEAFFGQGTRLTVV.

V and J are TRBV5-5 and TRBJ1-1; TRBD1 might be the D (5 bases). CDR1 and CDR2 from the germline V gene are SGHKS and YYEKEE (reference sequence). Deletions cut 2 bases from V and 0 bases from J, with 8 bases between. The CDR3 runs to 14 residues. The CDR3, as DNA: TGTGCCAGCAGCTTCGGGGGGGTGAACACTGAAGCTTTCTTT. It translates to CASSFGGVNTEAFF. The full variable domain, with the rest looked up from reference TRBV5-5 and TRBJ1-1, is DAGVTQSPTHLIKTRGQQVTLRCSPISGHKSVSWYQQVLGQGPQFIFQYYEKEERGRGNFPDRFSARQFPNYSSELNVNALLLGDSALYLCASSFGGVNTEAFFGQGTRLTVV.

The chain is built from TRBV5-4 and TRBJ2-1; TRBD2 matches 7 bases. Germline trimming cut 4 bases from V and 0 bases from J; bases unmatched to any gene: 10. In germline, CDR1 is SGHNT, CDR2 YYREEE (reference sequence). This CDR3 contains 17 residues. CDR3 sequence (DNA): TGTGCCAGCAGCCGGTTTGGGAGCGGGGCCTCCTACAATGAGCAGTTCTTC. Protein sequence: CASSRFGSGASYNEQFF. The variable domain in full, with the rest retrieved from reference TRBV5-4 and TRBJ2-1, is ETGVTQSPTHLIKTRGQQVTLRCSSQSGHNTVSWYQQALGQGPQFIFQYYREEENGRGNFPPRFSGLQFPNYSSELNVNALELDDSALYLCASSRFGSGASYNEQFFGPGTRLTVL.

This sequence joins TRBV4-1 and TRBJ2-7; 8 bases map to TRBD2. Per the germline V gene, CDR1 is MGHRA and CDR2 is YSYEKL. The CDR3 covers 13 residues. J was trimmed by 9 bases and V by 4 bases; bases with no gene match: 8. For the CDR3, the DNA is TGCGCCAGCAGCCTTGGACGGGGGGGGACGCAGTACTTC. Translated: CASSLGRGGTQYF.

The chain recombines TRBV4-1 with TRBJ1-1; TRBD1 agrees at 10 bases. V was pared by 1 base and J by 5 bases, with 4 bases of the junction left unmatched. This CDR3 spans 15 amino acids. Germline CDR1 MGHRA, CDR2 YSYEKL. The CDR3 bases are TGCGCCAGCAGCCAAGCGACAGGGGGCGGTACTGAAGCTTTCTTT. The encoded protein is CASSQATGGGTEAFF.

This chain connects TRBV7-2 to TRBJ2-3; 9 bases line up with TRBD2. Germline CDR1 SGHTA, CDR2 FQGNSA. V gave up 5 bases and J gave up 4 bases; unmatched junction bases: 7. The CDR3 has 15 amino acids. As DNA, the CDR3 is TGTGCCAGCAGCCAACAGCGGGGGGAAGCAGATACGCAGTATTTT. Its translation: CASSQQRGEADTQYF.

The rearrangement uses TRBV18 and TRBJ1-2; the match to TRBD1 covers 8 bases. The V gene end was trimmed by 5 bases and the J gene end by 4 bases; junction bases not matched to a gene: 9. This CDR3 region has 15 residues. CDR1 and CDR2 (germline): KGHSH, LQKENI. In DNA, the CDR3 is TGTGCCAGCTCAGAAACAGGGGGTTTGAGCTATGGCTACACCTTC. Residues: CASSETGGLSYGYTF.

This clone was detected once. DNA for the CDR3: TGTGCCAGCAGCCGGGACAGGGTTGACTATGGCTACACCTTC. Amino acids: CASSRDRVDYGYTF. This chain uses TRBV4-2 with TRBJ1-2; TRBD1 aligns across 9 bases. Germline loops: CDR1 LGHNA, CDR2 YNFKEQ. This CDR3 has 14 residues. V lost 4 bases to trimming and J lost 3 bases; unmatched junction nucleotides: 3.

The chain carries TRBV7-3 and TRBJ1-4; weak D call: TRBD1 (6 bases). V was clipped by 5 bases and J by 3 bases, with 13 bases between them. This CDR3 is built from 15 residues. The germline gives CDR1 SGHTA, CDR2 FQGTGA. The CDR3 DNA reads as TGTGCCAGCAGCATCCAGGGGAACCCTAATGAAAAACTGTTTTTT. Residues: CASSIQGNPNEKLFF.

J is TRBJ1-1 and V is TRBV18; D unclear. The germline gives CDR1 KGHSH, CDR2 LQKENI. Trimming removed 5 bases from V and 0 bases from J, with 7 bases in between. The CDR3 contains 13 residues. For the CDR3, the DNA is TGTGCCAGCTCATCTCAGATGAACACTGAAGCTTTCTTT. This encodes CASSSQMNTEAFF.

This chain links TRBV7-2 with TRBJ2-7, with 8 bases lining up with TRBD1. V trimming: 3 bases; J trimming: 0 bases; junction bases outside the gene matches: 1. The CDR3 length is 14 residues. Germline CDR1 SGHTA, CDR2 FQGNSA. CDR3 sequence: CASSFDRGSYEQYF. CDR3 DNA: TGTGCCAGCAGCTTTGACAGGGGCTCCTACGAGCAGTACTTC.

The chain uses TRBV30 and TRBJ1-5; a weak D match, TRBD1 (6 bases). V gave up 3 bases and J gave up 1 base, with 16 bases separating them. Germline V gene lookup returns CDR1 GTSNPN and CDR2 SVGIG (reference sequence). There are 16 residues in the CDR3. CDR3 amino acids: CAWSGGPGFSNQPQHF. As DNA, the CDR3 is TGTGCCTGGAGCGGGGGGCCAGGGTTCAGCAATCAGCCCCAGCATTTT.

J is TRBJ2-5 and V is TRBV7-2; 8 positions match TRBD2. The V gene end was trimmed by 6 bases and the J gene end by 5 bases; junction bases not matched to a gene: 5. Germline CDR1 and CDR2: SGHTA and FQGNSA. The CDR3 totals 13 residues. The CDR3 sequence is CASSQRGPETQYF. DNA of the CDR3: TGTGCCAGCAGTCAGCGGGGGCCGGAGACCCAGTACTTC.

The chain recombines TRBV28 with TRBJ1-2, with 9 bases that match TRBD1. CDR3 length equals 19 residues. V was clipped by 5 bases and J by 8 bases; unmatched bases: 24. Germline V gene data show CDR1 as MDHEN and CDR2 as SYDVKM. CDR3 region: CASSLNPGQGPKGSGGYTF. DNA of the CDR3: TGTGCCAGCAGTCTGAATCCGGGACAGGGTCCCAAGGGTTCCGGGGGCTACACCTTC.

The chain has TRBV7-7 and TRBJ2-1; D unresolved. Germline V gives CDR1 SSHAT, CDR2 FNYEAQ (reference sequence). V lost 4 bases and J lost 3, with 7 bases in between. The CDR3 spans 13 residues. This CDR3 is CASSSVRYNEQFF. The CDR3 DNA reads TGTGCCAGCAGCTCCGTCCGCTACAATGAGCAGTTCTTC.

A single count supports this clone. Distinct nucleotide sequences in the sample also encode this CDR3. The V gene is TRBV11-3, the J gene TRBJ2-5, with TRBD1 matching 8 bases. The CDR3 runs 15 residues. Per germline, CDR1 SGHNT and CDR2 YENEEA. The J segment lost 3 bases and the V segment lost 1 base, leaving 4 bases of the junction unmatched. In nucleotides, the CDR3 is TGTGCCAGCAGCTTAGGCCAGGGGGCGGAAGAGACCCAGTACTTC. It is translated as CASSLGQGAEETQYF.